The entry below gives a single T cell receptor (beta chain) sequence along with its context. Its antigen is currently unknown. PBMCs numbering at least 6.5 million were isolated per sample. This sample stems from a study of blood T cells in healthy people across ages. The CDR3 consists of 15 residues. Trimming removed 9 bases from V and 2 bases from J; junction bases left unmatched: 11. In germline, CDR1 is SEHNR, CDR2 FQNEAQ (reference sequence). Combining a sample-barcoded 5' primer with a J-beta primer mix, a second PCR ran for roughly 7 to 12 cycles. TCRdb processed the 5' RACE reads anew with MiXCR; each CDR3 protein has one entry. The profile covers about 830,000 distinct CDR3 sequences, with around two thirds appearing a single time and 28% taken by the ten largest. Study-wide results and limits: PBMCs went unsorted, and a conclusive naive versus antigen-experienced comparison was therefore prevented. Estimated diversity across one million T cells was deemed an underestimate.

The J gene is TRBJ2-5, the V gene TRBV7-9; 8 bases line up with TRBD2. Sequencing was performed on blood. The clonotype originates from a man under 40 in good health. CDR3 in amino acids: CASLIGLARQETQYF. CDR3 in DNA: TGTGCCAGTTTGATCGGACTAGCTCGGCAAGAGACCCAGTACTTC. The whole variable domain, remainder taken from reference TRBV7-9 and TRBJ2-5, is DTGVSQNPRHKITKRGQNVTFRCDPISEHNRLYWYRQTLGQGPEFLTYFQNEAQLEKSRLLSDRFSAERPKGSFSTLEIQRTEQGDSAMYLCASLIGLARQETQYFGPGTRLLVL.